This TCR beta chain is from a study of cytomegalovirus exposure and HLA in healthy donors. The CDR3 sequence is 15 residues long. Per germline, CDR1 SGHRS and CDR2 YFSETQ. With V trimmed by 4 bases and J by 3 bases, 8 bases remained unmatched. Primers included in the PCR were 60 Vbeta and 13 Jbeta primers. This table comes from immunoSEQ multiplex PCR, and its TCRdb copy is limited to in-frame clones, with some not included. The data show about 89,000 clones, roughly 80% seen once. The study, taken as a whole, reports: Common viral pathogens (according to a later analysis) appeared linked to several of the most significant clusters.

Regarding this clone: Its target is unknown.

Healthy bone marrow donors formed the donor group. The chain carries TRBV5-1 and TRBJ2-7, with 9 bases identical to TRBD2. The sample was PBMCs. The receptor was isolated from a man aged 25 to 40 in good health and CMV-seropositive. CDR3 coding DNA: TGCGCCAGCAGCCTCGGGGCTAGCGGGGACTACGAGCAGTACTTC. It codes for CASSLGASGDYEQYF.